These 3 T cell receptor beta chains were sequenced from one sample in a study of T cell repertoires in cytomegalovirus infection (dated by TCRdb to between 2019 and 2020). Their cognate antigens are unknown. Sequencing used an Illumina HiSeq 1500. TCRdb's own reprocessing of the public reads used fastp at Q25 and MiXCR and kept productive beta chains. Rows are combined by CDR3 protein, so each entry shows the most common genes and DNA. Within this sample are around 540,000 distinct CDR3 sequences, with 30% to 40% of them counted one time only. About a sixth of the sample belongs to the ten largest clones. The meaning of the sample's treatment or condition label: in vitro stimulation with specific CMV peptide epitopes to enrich CMV-specific T cells. The sequences come from cultured PBMCs, collected from culture after CMV antigen stimulation. The receptors stem from a human donor in good health (CMV status not recorded). Some clones in this sample may be carry-over from other donors' samples.

The CDR3 bases are TGCGCCAGCAGCCAATATTCCACGGGCGACCGAAACTACAATGAGCAGTTCTTC. Its protein product is CASSQYSTGDRNYNEQFF. The V and J genes are TRBV4-1 and TRBJ2-1; D remains ambiguous. Trimming cost V 2 bases and J 3 bases, with 20 bases left between them. This CDR3 region has 18 residues. CDR1 MGHRA and CDR2 YSYEKL come from the germline V gene.

This clonotype occurred many times. The chain has TRBV7-8 and TRBJ1-1; TRBD1 matches 9 bases. This CDR3 comprises 15 residues. Unmatched junction bases numbered 5, after V lost 4 bases and J lost 2 bases. The V gene's germline CDR1 is SGHVS and CDR2 FQNEAQ. CDR3 sequence: CASSSQQGANTEAFF. Here the CDR3 DNA reads TGTGCCAGCAGCTCCCAACAGGGGGCAAACACTGAAGCTTTCTTT.

This clonotype turned up a few times. J is TRBJ2-5 and V is TRBV11-3, with 12 bases that match TRBD2. This CDR3 is 14 amino acids long. With V trimmed by 7 bases and J by 2 bases, 2 bases remained unmatched. Germline V CDR1 and CDR2: SGHNT, YENEEA. CDR3 sequence: CASTTSGSQETQYF. Here the CDR3 DNA reads TGTGCCAGCACGACTAGCGGGAGTCAAGAGACCCAGTACTTC.